The 15 T cell receptor beta chains presented below share a single source sample, sequenced in a study of T cells in Graves' hyperthyroidism and ophthalmopathy. Amplified regions were TCR beta CDR3 sequences from RNA transcripts. The TCR CDR3 was amplified in a first-round RT-PCR using the HTBI primer set. TCRdb ran MiXCR on the multiplex PCR reads and lists one entry per CDR3 protein. The data show fewer than 750,000 distinct CDR3 sequences, roughly 46% seen once. Sequenced input: peripheral blood or thyroid tissue (not recorded which). The receptors come from a woman younger than 35 with Graves' hyperthyroidism.

This clonotype was detected ten times or more. The genes are TRBV6-1 and TRBJ1-5, with unresolved D. This CDR3 is 14 amino acids long. Looked up from germline, CDR1 is MNHNS and CDR2 is SASEGT. V was shortened by 2 bases and J by 7 bases, with 12 bases between the two germline ends. CDR3 in amino acids: CASSERKGHQPQHF. The CDR3, as DNA: TGTGCCAGCAGTGAACGGAAGGGCCACCAGCCCCAGCATTTT.

The chain uses TRBV6-5 and TRBJ2-5; D call uncertain. The closer fit of TRBJ2-1 to the DNA end suggests the J call may be wrong. Germline V gene sequence: CDR1 MNHEY, CDR2 SVGAGI. The CDR3 runs to 12 residues. The CDR3 loop is CASSSMANEQFF. CDR3 bases: TGTGCCAGCAGTTCGATGGCGAATGAGCAGTTCTTC.

The table lists this clonotype with many counts. This rearrangement joins TRBV5-4 to TRBJ1-1; D not certain. Germline lookup yields CDR1 SGHNT and CDR2 YYREEE (reference sequence). CDR3 length equals 13 residues. V was cut by 5 bases and J by 0 bases, with 8 bases left in between. DNA of the CDR3: TGTGCCAGCAGTTTCGGCCTGAACACTGAAGCTTTCTTT. Its protein is CASSFGLNTEAFF.

This clonotype appeared many times. The chain couples TRBV5-1 to TRBJ2-2; TRBD1 might be the D (5 bases). Germline CDR1 and CDR2: SGHRS and YFSETQ. CDR3 length: 17 residues. The V end was cut by 0 bases, the J end by 0 bases, with 12 bases between. CDR3 region: CASSLAGAGANTGELFF. As DNA, the CDR3 is TGCGCCAGCAGCTTGGCTGGGGCAGGAGCGAACACCGGGGAGCTGTTTTTT.

The rearrangement links TRBV29-1 to TRBJ1-5, with 8 positions matching TRBD1. Germline V lookup: CDR1 SQVTM, CDR2 ANQGSEA. Germline trimming cut 1 base from V and 9 bases from J; bases unmatched to any gene: 5. The CDR3 runs 13 residues. DNA of the CDR3: TGCAGCGTTGAAGCAGGGGGCGGCGGGCCCCAGCATTTT. This gives the protein CSVEAGGGGPQHF.

The CDR3 coding sequence is TGTGCCAGCAGCCGCGAACGGGACCTACCCTACGAGCAGTACTTC. It translates to CASSRERDLPYEQYF. The chain recombines TRBV5-4 with TRBJ2-7, with D tentatively TRBD1 or TRBD2 (5 bases each). The V end lost 4 bases, the J end lost 2 bases, and 16 bases lay between the germline ends. Germline V gene lookup returns CDR1 SGHNT and CDR2 YYREEE (reference sequence). The CDR3 contains 15 residues.

This clonotype was detected many times. The chain joins TRBV11-3 to TRBJ2-5; tentatively, D is TRBD2 (6 bases). CDR1 is SGHNT, CDR2 YENEEA, per germline. Trimming removed 4 bases from V and 5 bases from J, with 20 bases in between. The CDR3 covers 16 residues. This chain's CDR3 is CASSSPLRGSRETQYF. CDR3 bases: TGTGCCAGCAGCTCCCCTTTACGGGGGTCGAGGGAGACCCAGTACTTC. Supplemented by reference TRBV11-3 and TRBJ2-5, the full variable domain reads EAGVVQSPRYKIIEKKQPVAFWCNPISGHNTLYWYLQNLGQGPELLIRYENEEAVDDSQLPKDRFSAERLKGVDSTLKIQPAELGDSAVYLCASSSPLRGSRETQYFGPGTRLLVL.

The sample holds many counts of this clonotype. The gene calls are TRBV6-5 and TRBJ2-7; 11 bases line up with TRBD2. V was clipped by 6 bases and J by 3 bases; unmatched bases: 4. CDR3 size: 14 residues. Germline loops: CDR1 MNHEY, CDR2 SVGAGI. As DNA, the CDR3 is TGTGCCAGCAGAGAACTAGCGGGAGTCTACGAGCAGTACTTC. Residues: CASRELAGVYEQYF.

This chain uses TRBV24-1 with TRBJ1-1; D is unclear. The CDR3 is made up of 14 amino acids. Trimming removed 7 bases from V and 3 bases from J, with 14 bases in between. CDR1 and CDR2 from the germline V gene are KGHDR and SFDVKD. The CDR3 DNA reads as TGTGCCACCAGCCTAGGGAGGCTTTACACTGAAGCTTTCTTT. Translated: CATSLGRLYTEAFF.

In this sample, this clonotype turned up many times. The chain combines TRBV7-6 with TRBJ1-1; the D gene is possibly TRBD1 (5 bases). Germline V gene data show CDR1 as SGHVS and CDR2 as FNYEAQ. V lost 0 bases and J lost 0, with 11 bases in between. The CDR3 is 16 residues long. This chain's CDR3 is CASSLAYGRVNTEAFF. CDR3 coding DNA: TGTGCCAGCAGCTTAGCTTATGGCAGGGTGAACACTGAAGCTTTCTTT. The entire variable domain, with the rest obtained from reference TRBV7-6 and TRBJ1-1, is as follows: GAGVSQSPRYKVTKRGQDVALRCDPISGHVSLYWYRQALGQGPEFLTYFNYEAQQDKSGLPNDRFSAERPEGSISTLTIQRTEQRDSAMYRCASSLAYGRVNTEAFFGQGTRLTVV.

This clonotype was recorded at least ten times. The chain is built from TRBV20-1 and TRBJ2-7; the match to TRBD2 covers 13 bases. Germline V gene lookup returns CDR1 DFQATT and CDR2 SNEGSKA (reference sequence). The CDR3 loop spans 19 amino acids. V lost 0 bases to trimming and J lost 1 base; unmatched junction nucleotides: 12. The CDR3 here is CSARDGGTGGLAGSYEQYF. The CDR3 DNA follows: TGCAGTGCTAGAGATGGGGGGACAGGGGGACTAGCGGGGTCCTACGAGCAGTACTTC.

In regard to this clonotype: The CDR3 does not end in the conserved phenylalanine or tryptophan, so this is likely a read error. No DNA is shown, since the ends of the CDR3 on it are uncertain; the CDR3 is the one TCRdb lists. The chain has TRBV29-1 and TRBJ2-5; the table's D gene call, TRBD2, was not cross checked with the DNA. From its first to its last residue, the CDR3 has 9 amino acids. Germline-derived CDR1 and CDR2 are SQVTM and ANQGSEA. The CDR3 spells CSVLGGLAG.

This clonotype was seen more than once but under ten times. This chain links TRBV7-8 with TRBJ2-3; 10 bases are a match to TRBD2. J was trimmed by 1 base and V by 1 base; bases with no gene match: 2. This CDR3 comprises 16 residues. Germline loops: CDR1 SGHVS, CDR2 FQNEAQ. The DNA for the CDR3 is TGTGCCAGCAGCTTAGGAAGCGGGGGGGGCACAGATACGCAGTATTTT. Amino acid sequence: CASSLGSGGGTDTQYF.

The V and J genes are TRBV30 and TRBJ1-1; 9 positions match TRBD1. Trimming at V came to 4 bases and at J to 11 bases, leaving 11 bases not matched to a gene. Germline CDR1 reads GTSNPN; CDR2 reads SVGIG (reference sequence). This CDR3 is 13 amino acids long. Here the CDR3 reads CAWKRTGEVKAFF. In DNA, the CDR3 is TGTGCCTGGAAAAGGACAGGGGAGGTAAAGGCTTTCTTT.

This clonotype was picked up a small number of times. The chain recombines TRBV19 with TRBJ2-3; 8 bases agree with TRBD2. V was clipped by 9 bases and J by 4 bases; unmatched bases: 6. Germline V gene sequence: CDR1 LNHDA, CDR2 SQIVND (reference sequence). CDR3 length: 13 residues. The CDR3 sequence: CASVAGSSDTQYF. CDR3 bases: TGTGCCAGCGTAGCGGGATCGTCAGATACGCAGTATTTT.